This T cell receptor (beta chain) was identified in a study of shared clonotypes between healthy human individuals. Each subset's genomic DNA was split evenly across several immunoSEQ plates. The data were produced by immunoSEQ multiplex PCR, yet TCRdb's version contains in-frame clones alone and is incomplete. The sample lists more than 2 million clones; about 95% were seen once. CD8 cells regarded as naive lacked CD45RO, were positively chosen for CCR7, and omitted terminally differentiated effector memory CD45RA+ cells. The CDR3 extends over 12 amino acids. V shed 6 bases and J shed 4 bases, with 7 bases lying between them. CDR1 and CDR2 (germline): MNHEY, SMNVEV (reference sequence).

V usage is TRBV27 and J usage is TRBJ2-1; no clear D. The sequencing input was naive CD8+ T cells sorted from blood. The TCR originated in a man aged 18-30 years in good health. CDR3 sequence: CASSGRYNEQFF. Here the CDR3 DNA reads TGTGCCAGCAGCGGCAGATACAATGAGCAGTTCTTC.